The 26 T cell receptor beta chains reported below all come from one sample, sequenced in a study of post-analysis software for immune sequencing data. The TCR beta cDNA libraries carried unique molecular identifiers. TCRdb ran MiXCR on the PCR reads and lists one entry per CDR3 protein. The sample has about half a million distinct CDR3 sequences, roughly 34% seen once. General study points: TRBV segments more frequent in patients than in controls numbered several and included TRBV5-6, TRBV5-1 and TRBV20-1.

No antigens are known for them. The sample taken for sequencing was blood. All receptors come from a girl between 2 and 17 years old with multiple sclerosis.

This clonotype was seen a handful of times. CDR3 in amino acids: CASSPEGGQEQYF. The CDR3 DNA reads as TGTGCCAGCAGTCCCGAGGGGGGACAGGAGCAGTACTTC. The V and J genes are TRBV2 and TRBJ2-7, with D perhaps matching TRBD1 (7 bases). Germline V gene data show CDR1 as SNHLY and CDR2 as FYNNEI. This CDR3 region has 13 residues. V lost 5 bases and J lost 7, with 15 bases in between.

This clonotype was recorded many times. Here the CDR3 reads CSAWTGNYGYTF. DNA of the CDR3: TGCAGTGCTTGGACAGGGAATTATGGCTACACCTTC. The chain combines TRBV20-1 with TRBJ1-2, with 8 bases lining up with TRBD1. Looked up from germline, CDR1 is DFQATT and CDR2 is SNEGSKA (reference sequence). V gave up 5 bases and J gave up 5 bases; unmatched junction bases: 4. This CDR3 contains 12 residues.

This clonotype was seen only a few times. This rearrangement joins TRBV4-1 to TRBJ2-4; D may match TRBD1 or TRBD2 (5 bases each). Between the trimmed V and J ends, which lost 1 base and 6 bases, there was a span of 13 bases. The CDR3 extends over 15 amino acids. CDR1 and CDR2 (germline): MGHRA, YSYEKL. In DNA form, the CDR3 reads TGCGCCAGCAGCCAAGGTCCGGGACCTTTAAACATTCAGTACTTC. Translation: CASSQGPGPLNIQYF.

V and J are TRBV3-1 and TRBJ2-5, with D maybe TRBD2 (7 bases). The V end lost 0 bases, the J end lost 2 bases, and 13 bases lay between the germline ends. The CDR3 runs to 16 residues. The V gene's germline CDR1 is LGHDT and CDR2 YNNKEL (reference sequence). CDR3 sequence: CASSQEWRGPQETQYF. CDR3 bases: TGTGCCAGCAGCCAAGAATGGCGGGGGCCGCAAGAGACCCAGTACTTC.

This clonotype was detected only a few times. The rearrangement links TRBV29-1 to TRBJ2-4, with 7 nucleotides matching TRBD1. CDR3 length: 14 amino acids. CDR1 is SQVTM and CDR2 is ANQGSEA in the germline V gene. V lost 4 bases, J lost 14 bases, and 17 bases stayed unmatched. The CDR3 region is CSVVVPRGISEEYF. In DNA, the CDR3 is TGCAGCGTTGTTGTGCCCAGGGGGATCTCTGAGGAGTACTTC.

The genes are TRBV11-3 and TRBJ2-4; D is possibly TRBD2 (6 bases). Trimming removed 4 bases at V and 6 bases at J, with 13 bases between. This CDR3 comprises 14 residues. The germline gives CDR1 SGHNT, CDR2 YENEEA. The CDR3 region is CASSSGLTGNIQYF. The CDR3 bases are TGTGCCAGCAGCTCGGGACTGACTGGAAACATTCAGTACTTC.

This clonotype has only a few counts. The chain recombines TRBV9 with TRBJ2-1; weak D call: TRBD1 (5 bases). Germline values: CDR1 SGDLS, CDR2 YYNGEE. The V gene lost 1 base and the J gene lost 6 bases, with 14 bases spanning the gap. This CDR3 comprises 15 residues. The CDR3 region has the DNA TGTGCCAGCAGCGTACTGAAAGGGGAAAGCAATGAGCAGTTCTTC. Translation gives CASSVLKGESNEQFF.

The J gene is TRBJ2-7, the V gene TRBV27; D may correspond to TRBD1 or TRBD2 (6 bases each). Germline CDR1 reads MNHEY; CDR2 reads SMNVEV (reference sequence). The V and J ends lost 2 bases and 3 bases respectively, with 8 bases between them. The CDR3 spans 13 residues. The CDR3: CASSLKGGYEQYF. The CDR3 region has the DNA TGTGCCAGCAGTTTAAAGGGGGGCTACGAGCAGTACTTC.

The table lists this clonotype with a few counts. CDR3: CASSQGQGGRDEQFF. The CDR3, as DNA: TGCGCCAGCAGCCAGGGACAGGGTGGCCGGGATGAGCAGTTCTTC. The chain couples TRBV5-1 to TRBJ2-1; TRBD1 matches 9 bases. CDR3 size: 15 residues. Germline CDR1 is SGHRS and CDR2 is YFSETQ. Trimming cost V 4 bases and J 8 bases; bases outside gene matches: 10.

A few counts support this clonotype. A much larger clone lies one base from this, so it may be a read error. The chain carries TRBV20-1 and TRBJ2-4, with 10 bases that match TRBD1. CDR3 length equals 15 residues. Germline V lookup: CDR1 DFQATT, CDR2 SNEGSKA (reference sequence). Trimming took 6 bases from V and 13 from J; bases not matched to a gene: 18. The CDR3 loop is CSAQSTGGQRGEQYF. The CDR3 bases are TGCAGTGCCCAATCGACAGGGGGCCAGCGAGGAGAGCAGTACTTC.

This clonotype showed up just once. V is TRBV11-2 and J is TRBJ1-5; 10 bases are a match to TRBD1. Germline assignment: CDR1 SGHAT and CDR2 FQNNGV. The J segment lost 6 bases and the V segment lost 0 bases, leaving 2 bases of the junction unmatched. CDR3 length: 15 residues. The CDR3 DNA sequence: TGTGCCAGCAGCTTAGATCGGACAGGGGGTCAGCCCCAGCATTTT. Translating gives CASSLDRTGGQPQHF.

This clonotype was counted only a few times. The chain is built from TRBV7-2 and TRBJ2-3; D perhaps matches TRBD1 (6 bases). This CDR3 contains 15 residues. Trimming took 3 bases from V and 1 from J, leaving 11 bases between them. CDR1 and CDR2 (germline): SGHTA, FQGNSA. The CDR3 DNA sequence: TGTGCCAGCAGCTTCAGGGGTTCTGGCACAGATACGCAGTATTTT. Its translation is CASSFRGSGTDTQYF. The full variable domain, in which reference TRBV7-2 and TRBJ2-3 provide the parts outside the CDR3, is GAGVSQSPSNKVTEKGKDVELRCDPISGHTALYWYRQSLGQGLEFLIYFQGNSAPDKSGLPSDRFSAERTGGSVSTLTIQRTQQEDSAVYLCASSFRGSGTDTQYFGPGTRLTVL.

The chain recombines TRBV6-6 with TRBJ2-5; TRBD2 matches at 8 bases. The V and J ends lost 0 bases and 5 bases, in that order; junction bases with no gene match: 8. This CDR3 is built from 16 residues. Germline V CDR1 and CDR2: MNHNY, SVGAGI (reference sequence). CDR3 DNA: TGTGCCAGCAGTTACTCGATTAGCGGGGTTTCGGAGACCCAGTACTTC. It codes for CASSYSISGVSETQYF.

The rearrangement joins TRBV6-2 or TRBV6-3 to TRBJ2-7; 11 nucleotides match TRBD2. There are 15 residues in the CDR3. Germline CDR1 MNHEY, CDR2 SVGEGT. J gave up 7 bases and V 6 bases, and 11 bases lay outside the gene matches. In DNA form, the CDR3 reads TGTGCCAGCAGCCTCAGGCTAGCGGGGGGTTGGGAGCAGTACTTC. The encoded protein is CASSLRLAGGWEQYF.

The rearrangement links TRBV6-5 to TRBJ1-6; 7 bases line up with TRBD1. Germline CDR1 is MNHEY and CDR2 is SVGAGI. This CDR3 contains 16 residues. V dropped 6 bases and J dropped 5; count of bases not matched to a gene: 10. This CDR3 is CASRPPTTGDNSPLHF. CDR3 sequence (DNA): TGTGCCAGCAGACCACCCACTACAGGGGATAATTCACCCCTCCACTTT.

The V and J genes are TRBV20-1 and TRBJ2-3; perhaps TRBD2 as D (6 bases). The V end lost 1 base, the J end lost 0 bases, and 17 bases lay between the germline ends. Germline-derived CDR1 and CDR2 are DFQATT and SNEGSKA (reference sequence). The CDR3 sequence is 17 residues long. The CDR3 region is CSARVTGGNASTDTQYF. Written as DNA, the CDR3 is TGCAGTGCTAGAGTTACCGGGGGAAACGCTAGCACAGATACGCAGTATTTT.

V usage is TRBV11-2 and J usage is TRBJ2-5; the match to TRBD2 covers 12 bases. V shed 1 base, J shed 0 bases, and the junction held 3 bases outside the gene matches. Germline loops: CDR1 SGHAT, CDR2 FQNNGV. The CDR3 is 17 residues long. DNA of the CDR3: TGTGCCAGCAGCTTAGGACTAGCGGGGGCGAACCAAGAGACCCAGTACTTC. Residues: CASSLGLAGANQETQYF.

This clonotype has more than one count but fewer than ten. V is TRBV28 and J is TRBJ1-1, with D perhaps matching TRBD1 (6 bases). Per germline, CDR1 MDHEN and CDR2 SYDVKM. The CDR3 is made up of 15 amino acids. Between the trimmed V and J ends, which lost 6 bases and 2 bases, there was a span of 16 bases. The CDR3 DNA follows: TGTGCCAGCAGGACTACAGGGATGTTTAACACTGAAGCTTTCTTT. Translating it yields CASRTTGMFNTEAFF.

V usage is TRBV7-9 and J usage is TRBJ2-1; the match to TRBD2 covers 9 bases. The CDR3 has 16 residues. The V gene end was trimmed by 5 bases and the J gene end by 3 bases; junction bases not matched to a gene: 8. The V gene's germline CDR1 is SEHNR and CDR2 FQNEAQ (reference sequence). CDR3 coding DNA: TGTGCCAGCAGCATGGGACTAGCCCGTATCTACAATGAGCAGTTCTTC. Translating gives CASSMGLARIYNEQFF.

This chain links TRBV5-1 with TRBJ2-7, with 8 bases identical to TRBD1. J lost 5 bases, V lost 3 bases, and 7 bases had no gene match. Germline CDR1 SGHRS, CDR2 YFSETQ. This CDR3 contains 14 residues. The chain's CDR3 is CASSSGQVGDEQYF. The CDR3 coding sequence is TGCGCCAGCAGCTCGGGACAGGTGGGTGACGAGCAGTACTTC. Together with reference TRBV5-1 and TRBJ2-7, the CDR3 gives the full variable domain: KAGVTQTPRYLIKTRGQQVTLSCSPISGHRSVSWYQQTPGQGLQFLFEYFSETQRNKGNFPGRFSGRQFSNSRSEMNVSTLELGDSALYLCASSSGQVGDEQYFGPGTRLTVT.

The CDR3 loop reads CASSLEASGFEQFF. CDR3 bases: TGTGCCAGCAGCTTGGAAGCGAGCGGTTTTGAGCAGTTCTTC. The rearrangement links TRBV5-6 to TRBJ2-1, with a weak D call TRBD2 (5 bases). Germline CDR1 and CDR2: SGHDT and YYEEEE. V dropped 0 bases and J dropped 9 bases, with 13 bases sitting between them. The CDR3 loop spans 14 amino acids.

This clonotype was seen many times. This rearrangement joins TRBV5-1 to TRBJ2-5, with 7 bases fitting TRBD1. V lost 4 bases, J lost 0 bases, and 9 bases stayed unmatched. The CDR3 loop spans 16 amino acids. CDR1 is SGHRS, CDR2 YFSETQ, per germline. CDR3 sequence: CASSIGQAKNQETQYF. The CDR3 DNA is TGCGCCAGCAGCATAGGACAGGCCAAGAACCAAGAGACCCAGTACTTC.

The V call is TRBV5-1, the J call TRBJ2-5, with D tentatively TRBD1 (7 bases). Germline V gene data show CDR1 as SGHRS and CDR2 as YFSETQ. This CDR3 has 15 residues. V was cut by 4 bases and J by 4 bases, with 17 bases left in between. In DNA form, the CDR3 reads TGCGCCAGCAGCCGGGAGACAGGGATTTCAGAGACCCAGTACTTC. This codes for CASSRETGISETQYF. Drawing the rest from reference TRBV5-1 and TRBJ2-5, the complete variable domain is KAGVTQTPRYLIKTRGQQVTLSCSPISGHRSVSWYQQTPGQGLQFLFEYFSETQRNKGNFPGRFSGRQFSNSRSEMNVSTLELGDSALYLCASSRETGISETQYFGPGTRLLVL.

This clonotype occurred a few times. This chain connects TRBV11-2 to TRBJ2-7; a weak D match, TRBD1 (6 bases). Germline V lookup: CDR1 SGHAT, CDR2 FQNNGV. The CDR3 contains 13 residues. Trimming removed 5 bases at V and 7 bases at J, with 15 bases between. CDR3: CASSPRVQGEQYF. In DNA form, the CDR3 reads TGTGCCAGCAGCCCCCGGGTCCAGGGGGAGCAGTACTTC.

The rearrangement joins TRBV18 to TRBJ1-1; no definite D call. From germline, CDR1 is KGHSH and CDR2 LQKENI. V lost 6 bases and J 8 bases, leaving 16 bases between the germline ends. The CDR3 runs 13 residues. This CDR3 reads CASSRELLPEAFF. The CDR3 DNA is TGTGCCAGCTCCCGAGAATTACTACCCGAAGCTTTCTTT. Full variable domain (remainder filled in from reference TRBV18 and TRBJ1-1): NAGVMQNPRHLVRRRGQEARLRCSPMKGHSHVYWYRQLPEEGLKFMVYLQKENIIDESGMPKERFSAEFPKEGPSILRIQQVVRGDSAAYFCASSRELLPEAFFGQGTRLTVV.

The CDR3 DNA reads TGTGCCAGCAGCAAAACCTTAGTAGTGCAGACCCAGTACTTC. Translating gives CASSKTLVVQTQYF. The J gene is TRBJ2-5, the V gene TRBV3-1; no clear D. Germline assignment: CDR1 LGHDT and CDR2 YNNKEL (reference sequence). V lost 5 bases and J 6 bases, leaving 16 bases between the germline ends. This CDR3 has 14 amino acids.